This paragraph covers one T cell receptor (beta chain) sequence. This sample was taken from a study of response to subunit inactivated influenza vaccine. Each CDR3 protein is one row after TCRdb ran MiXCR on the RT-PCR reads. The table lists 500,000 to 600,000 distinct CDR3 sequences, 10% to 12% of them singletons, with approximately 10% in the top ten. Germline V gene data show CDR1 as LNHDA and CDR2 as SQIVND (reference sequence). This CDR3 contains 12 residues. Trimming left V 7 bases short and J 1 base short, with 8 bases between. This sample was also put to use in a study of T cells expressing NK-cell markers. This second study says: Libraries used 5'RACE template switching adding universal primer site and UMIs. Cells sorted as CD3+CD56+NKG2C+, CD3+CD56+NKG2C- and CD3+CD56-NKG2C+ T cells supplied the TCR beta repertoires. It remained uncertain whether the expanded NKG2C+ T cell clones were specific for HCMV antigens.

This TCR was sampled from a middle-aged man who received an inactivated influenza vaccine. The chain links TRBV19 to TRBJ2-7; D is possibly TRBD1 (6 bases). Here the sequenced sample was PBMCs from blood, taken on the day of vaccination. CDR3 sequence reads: CASTDRSYEQYF. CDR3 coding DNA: TGTGCCAGTACGGACAGATCCTACGAGCAGTACTTC.